This T cell receptor beta chain stems from a study of T cells in Graves' hyperthyroidism and ophthalmopathy (dated by TCRdb to the late 2010s). Context from the whole study: Peripheral blood was sampled at the time of initial diagnosis, prior to any treatment. For training and testing, the 100 or so patients in the discovery cohort were randomly divided in a 7:3 ratio. After blood sampling, hyperthyroidism patients were treated with methimazole at a starting dose of 30 mg daily, and ophthalmopathy patients were treated with high-dose intravenous methylprednisolone. Prospective prediction of ophthalmopathy was tested in an independent validation cohort of approximately 19 hyperthyroidism patients and 17 patients who later progressed to ophthalmopathy. In addition, the study compared T-cell repertoires in thyroid tissue and in blood from several Graves' hyperthyroidism patients. The paper reports TCR Vbeta CDR3 sequencing of roughly 140 peripheral blood samples: around 45 ophthalmopathy, over 70 hyperthyroidism and 17 progressor patients. To identify distinguishing TCR V-J signatures, a discovery cohort of about a hundred patients was used, comprising some 45 with Graves' ophthalmopathy and 57 with stable Graves' hyperthyroidism.

Broad study findings and their caveats: Sample size was not statistically predetermined, and investigators were not blinded to group allocation. Ophthalmopathy was separated from stable hyperthyroidism by a 13 V-J signature model, with approximately 89% sensitivity and just over 81% specificity obtained in cross-validation and 80%/75% obtained in testing. Most expanded thyroid clonotypes (frequency above 0.001) were also found in blood, which suggests that blood repertoires may mirror thyroid immune responses. In validation, the model predicted progression to ophthalmopathy with around 71% sensitivity and approximately 72% specificity, a median of about 6 months before onset.

TCR beta CDR3 regions were amplified from RNA transcripts. The first round of RT-PCR for the TCR CDR3 was performed with the HTBI primer set and the Qiagen OneStep RT-PCR kit. Libraries were constructed in a second round of multiplex PCR, after which size selection and purification were carried out. Sequencing of the libraries was done on an Illumina HiSeq2000 using paired-end 100 bp reads. In the paper's pipeline: SOAPnuke was used to process the raw data, removing reads that contained adapters or uncalled bases, had a mean Phred below 15, or lacked an exact match to the constant primer or identifier. High-quality paired reads were merged with COPE v1.2.5, and unique nucleotide sequences were defined as clonotypes. Clonotypes were aligned to IMGT TRBV, TRBD and TRBJ reference segments using MiTCR v1.1. Only V-J combinations with frequency above 0.0001, covering about 99% of repertoires, were analysed. A TCS score was defined as the ratio of F50 (clonal expansion) to E x V (chaos), with BLOSUM62-based TCRdist applied between CDR3 peptides within each V-J. Welch's t-statistics and random forest reduced fewer than 600 V-J features to about 13, which were used in a naive Bayes classifier (R e1071). TCRdb itself trimmed the public reads at Q25 with fastp, ran MiXCR and retained productive beta chains. Records with the same CDR3 protein are collapsed into one entry carrying the most frequent genes and DNA. TCRdb's processing, not the authors' own work, is the source of the V and J calls. This sample has roughly 330,000 distinct CDR3 sequences in its table, and roughly 17% of those were observed once. The top ten constitute around a third of the sample.

Relative to germline, V is 3 bases shorter and J is 5 bases shorter, with 10 bases between their ends. Taken from cysteine to phenylalanine, the CDR3 has 13 residues. Only CDR3 DNA is held: 39 bases, read in frame from base 1. CDR1 and CDR2 are read off the germline V gene (reference sequence) as SEHNR and FQNEAQ. As concerns this clonotype: No antigen is known for it. No per-base quality is available; no much larger clone lies one base away.

A patient counted as having stable Graves' hyperthyroidism if no progression to ophthalmopathy occurred over 18 months of follow-up. Hyperthyroidism patients were aged 18 to 65 years and newly diagnosed, with disease duration of less than 2 months. Exclusion was applied to patients with uncontrolled infections, other autoimmune diseases, pregnancy or lactation. Diagnoses were based on clinical symptoms, serum thyroxine and TRAb, thyroid ultrasound and orbital computed tomography. Ficoll-Paque density gradient centrifugation was used to isolate PBMCs from around 9.1 ml of fresh peripheral blood. Trizol reagent was used to extract total RNA, and RNA quality was then checked on an Agilent 2100 Bioanalyzer.

The V gene is TRBV7-9 and the J gene is TRBJ1-2; there is no confident call for the D gene. Source material: blood. This TCR came from a man aged 25 to 45 with Graves' hyperthyroidism. The CDR3 reads CASSFARFYGYTF. The DNA sequence follows: TGTGCCAGCAGCTTTGCACGGTTTTATGGCTACACCTTC. The CDR3, completed at both ends by the reference TRBV7-9 and TRBJ1-2 genes, gives the full variable domain DTGVSQNPRHKITKRGQNVTFRCDPISEHNRLYWYRQTLGQGPEFLTYFQNEAQLEKSRLLSDRFSAERPKGSFSTLEIQRTEQGDSAMYLCASSFARFYGYTFGSGTRLTVV.